This TCR beta chain was found in a study of blood T cell repertoires in COVID-19. Study-wide background: COVID-19 samples, acute and convalescent, were from the United States, Italy and Spain. PBMCs, B-cell-depleted T cells, or T cells were the source of the cDNA or gDNA that made up the material.

V lost 7 bases and J lost 4, with 14 bases in between. The CDR3 loop spans 14 amino acids. From germline, CDR1 is LGHDT and CDR2 YNNKEL (reference sequence). In the study's own analysis: How many nucleated cells were present was estimated from reference gene primer amplification. Method: immunoSEQ multiplex PCR; TCRdb's copy keeps in-frame clones and lacks some. V and J calls and clone size follow that table, whereas D and trimming were derived from the DNA. The sample lists over 250,000 clones; 60% to 75% were seen once. The sequence came from a woman older than 75 with acute or convalescent COVID-19. Sequenced input: peripheral blood. The V and J genes are TRBV3-1 (or the pseudogene TRBV3-2) and TRBJ1-3; D not resolved. DNA for the CDR3: TGTGCCAGCACCCTCGGAACGGGGGGAAACACCATATATTTT. Amino acid sequence: CASTLGTGGNTIYF.